Listed here are 16 T cell receptor beta chains from one sample, sequenced in a study of blood T cell repertoires in COVID-19. TCRdb keeps only in-frame clones here, not all; method: immunoSEQ multiplex PCR. Among about 300,000 clones listed, 75% to 90% were seen once. The sequenced sample consisted of PBMCs or T cells enriched from blood (not recorded which). These receptors all come from a woman between 50 and 59 years old who had recovered from COVID-19.

CDR3 region: CASSQGAKETQYF. In nucleotides, the CDR3 is TGCGCCAGCAGTCAAGGGGCCAAAGAGACCCAGTACTTC. The chain employs TRBV23-1 and TRBJ2-5, with D possibly TRBD1 on 5 matching bases. TRBV23-1 qualifies as an ORF whose function is uncertain. This CDR3 has 13 residues. V shed 2 bases and J shed 3 bases, with 7 bases lying between them.

This clone was seen only a few times. This same CDR3 is encoded by further DNA sequences in the sample. The gene calls are TRBV2 and TRBJ1-1, with D maybe TRBD1 (5 bases). The germline CDR1 and CDR2 sequences are SNHLY and FYNNEI. The CDR3 is 12 residues long. The V end was cut by 4 bases, the J end by 4 bases, with 7 bases between. The CDR3 coding sequence is TGTGCCAGCAGTGTCCAGGGCACTGAAGCTTTCTTT. Its protein is CASSVQGTEAFF.

The chain joins TRBV7-9 to TRBJ2-7; the D is unclear. Trimming removed 1 base at V and 5 bases at J, with 15 bases between. Germline-derived CDR1 and CDR2 are SEHNR and FQNEAQ (reference sequence). The CDR3 is made up of 15 amino acids. The CDR3 DNA reads as TGTGCCAGCAGCTTAGACCGCTGGAGAGCACACGAGCAGTACTTC. Protein sequence: CASSLDRWRAHEQYF.

The rearrangement joins TRBV19 to TRBJ1-5, with D unclear. The CDR3 sequence is 17 residues long. V was shortened by 0 bases and J by 1 base, with 13 bases between the two germline ends. The germline CDR1 and CDR2 sequences are LNHDA and SQIVND (reference sequence). CDR3 bases: TGTGCCAGTAGTATAGATTCTTCCGGGGAAAGCAATCAGCCCCAGCATTTT. Protein product: CASSIDSSGESNQPQHF. Complete variable domain (other parts from reference TRBV19 and TRBJ1-5): DGGITQSPKYLFRKEGQNVTLSCEQNLNHDAMYWYRQDPGQGLRLIYYSQIVNDFQKGDIAEGYSVSREKKESFPLTVTSAQKNPTAFYLCASSIDSSGESNQPQHFGDGTRLSIL.

This clone has a single count. J is TRBJ1-5 and V is TRBV30; D gene uncertain. The CDR3 spans 13 residues. Trimming stripped 1 base from V and 4 bases from J, with 8 bases between. Germline V lookup: CDR1 GTSNPN, CDR2 SVGIG (reference sequence). CDR3 DNA sequence: TGTGCCTGGAGTGGCAGTTCAAATCAGCCCCAGCATTTT. As protein: CAWSGSSNQPQHF.

The CDR3, as DNA: TGTGCCAGCAGCTCTTTGCCGACAGGCGTACAATCACCCCTCCACTTT. Protein: CASSSLPTGVQSPLHF. The V gene is TRBV11-2, the J gene TRBJ1-6, with a weak D call TRBD1 (6 bases). V lost 4 bases and J lost 10, with 20 bases in between. Germline CDR1 is SGHAT and CDR2 is FQNNGV. This CDR3 spans 16 amino acids.

The chain joins TRBV27 to TRBJ2-1, with 14 bases that match TRBD2. With V trimmed by 6 bases and J by 7 bases, 8 bases remained unmatched. This CDR3 is built from 16 residues. The germline V gene has CDR1 MNHEY and CDR2 SMNVEV (reference sequence). This CDR3 reads CASSPLTSGGANEQFF. The CDR3 DNA reads TGTGCCAGCAGCCCTTTGACTAGCGGGGGGGCAAATGAGCAGTTCTTC.

The chain has TRBV30 and TRBJ1-4; D uncertain. The CDR3 loop spans 13 amino acids. CDR1 and CDR2 (germline): GTSNPN, SVGIG (reference sequence). The V end was cut by 3 bases, the J end by 7 bases, with 12 bases between. CDR3 sequence reads: CAWSRGLPEKLFF. CDR3 nucleotides: TGTGCCTGGAGCCGCGGGTTGCCTGAAAAACTGTTTTTT.

The rearrangement uses TRBV5-1 and TRBJ1-3, with no clear D. Trimming removed 2 bases from V and 1 base from J, with 10 bases in between. This CDR3 region has 15 residues. CDR1 SGHRS and CDR2 YFSETQ come from the germline V gene. The CDR3 region is CASSFRGQSGNTIYF. The CDR3 bases are TGCGCCAGCAGCTTCCGAGGGCAGTCTGGAAACACCATATATTTT.

The V and J genes are TRBV18 and TRBJ2-5; 12 bases agree with TRBD1. CDR3 length: 18 residues. The trim removed 1 base at V and 5 bases at J, leaving 11 bases unmatched. From germline, CDR1 is KGHSH and CDR2 LQKENI. In DNA form, the CDR3 reads TGTGCCAGCTCACCACGTCTGAAGGGGACAGGGGGCGGTGAGACCCAGTACTTC. This gives the protein CASSPRLKGTGGGETQYF. Complete variable domain (other parts from reference TRBV18 and TRBJ2-5): NAGVMQNPRHLVRRRGQEARLRCSPMKGHSHVYWYRQLPEEGLKFMVYLQKENIIDESGMPKERFSAEFPKEGPSILRIQQVVRGDSAAYFCASSPRLKGTGGGETQYFGPGTRLLVL.

The rearrangement joins TRBV6-5 to TRBJ2-7; TRBD1 aligns across 10 bases. The CDR3 is 15 residues long. In germline, CDR1 is MNHEY, CDR2 SVGAGI. V trimming: 7 bases; J trimming: 7 bases; junction bases outside the gene matches: 13. The CDR3 bases are TGTGCCAGCACACCTAGGACAGGGGGATTTGGAGAGCAGTACTTC. Translation gives CASTPRTGGFGEQYF.

J is TRBJ2-1 and V is TRBV15; D gene ambiguous. V was pared by 0 bases and J by 13 bases, with 19 bases between. This CDR3 is built from 15 residues. From germline, CDR1 is LNHNV and CDR2 YYDKDF (reference sequence). The DNA for the CDR3 is TGTGCCACCAGCAGAGAGTACATCTTTGAGGCCGGTCAGTTCTTC. Translating gives CATSREYIFEAGQFF.

The chain uses TRBV5-1 and TRBJ2-7; D might be TRBD1 (7 bases). Germline V gene lookup returns CDR1 SGHRS and CDR2 YFSETQ. The V end lost 0 bases, the J end lost 6 bases, and 19 bases lay between the germline ends. The CDR3 has 16 amino acids. In DNA form, the CDR3 reads TGCGCCAGCAGCTTGGGCCTGACAGGGAGGTCGTCCGAGCAGTACTTC. Translation gives CASSLGLTGRSSEQYF.

The rearrangement joins TRBV28 to TRBJ1-5; 8 positions agree with TRBD1. With V trimmed by 4 bases and J by 5 bases, 7 bases remained unmatched. The CDR3 runs 15 residues. CDR1 MDHEN and CDR2 SYDVKM come from the germline V gene. CDR3 amino acids: CASSSGGEGDQPQHF. The CDR3 DNA sequence: TGTGCCAGCAGTTCAGGGGGCGAGGGGGATCAGCCCCAGCATTTT. Filled out from reference TRBV28 and TRBJ1-5, the complete variable domain reads DVKVTQSSRYLVKRTGEKVFLECVQDMDHENMFWYRQDPGLGLRLIYFSYDVKMKEKGDIPEGYSVSREKKERFSLILESASTNQTSMYLCASSSGGEGDQPQHFGDGTRLSIL.

The chain recombines TRBV6-5 with TRBJ1-4; 8 nucleotides agree with TRBD1. Germline assignment: CDR1 MNHEY and CDR2 SVGAGI. V lost 8 bases and J lost 5; bases outside the gene matches: 10. CDR3 length: 15 residues. The chain's CDR3 is CASRPPGTGNEKLFF. CDR3 DNA sequence: TGTGCCAGCCGACCCCCCGGGACAGGAAATGAAAAACTGTTTTTT.

This chain joins TRBV3-1 (or the pseudogene TRBV3-2) and TRBJ1-2, with 11 positions matching TRBD1. Germline V gene data show CDR1 as LGHDT and CDR2 as YNNKEL (reference sequence). Trimming took 1 base from V and 7 from J; bases not matched to a gene: 5. This CDR3 comprises 15 residues. The CDR3 is CASSQVGQGAGGYTF. CDR3 nucleotide sequence: TGTGCCAGCAGCCAAGTTGGACAGGGGGCGGGTGGCTACACCTTC.